This passage covers 8 T cell receptor beta chains from one sample sequenced in a study of human T cells and chemical hapten exposure. Sample time point: patch test 2, 6 weeks after DPC sensitization. This sample's treatment: therapeutic diphenylcyclopropenone sensitization with weekly scalp DPC. TCRdb redid the calling of the RACE reads with MiXCR, one entry per CDR3 protein. The sample has about 140,000 distinct CDR3 sequences; approximately 10% are singletons. The sequenced sample was whole blood, obtained in connection with sensitization to the hapten diphenylcyclopropenone (DPC). These receptor sequences come from a woman aged 45-60 years with alopecia areata. Some clones in this sample may be carry-over from other donors' samples.

This clonotype turned up a few times. V usage is TRBV29-1 and J usage is TRBJ2-6; D perhaps matches TRBD2 (5 bases). This CDR3 is built from 14 residues. V was trimmed by 7 bases and J by 1 base, leaving 11 bases between them. CDR1 SQVTM and CDR2 ANQGSEA come from the germline V gene. In DNA form, the CDR3 reads TGCAGCGCAACAACGGGATCTGGGGCCAACGTCCTGACTTTC. Translated: CSATTGSGANVLTF.

This clonotype was picked up a small number of times. The chain recombines TRBV28 with TRBJ2-7; maybe TRBD2 (6 bases). This CDR3 is 15 amino acids long. V was pared by 7 bases and J by 1 base, with 17 bases between. CDR1 is MDHEN and CDR2 is SYDVKM in the germline V gene. The CDR3 region is CASTSPGTESYEQYF. In DNA form, the CDR3 reads TGTGCCAGCACCTCCCCCGGGACTGAGTCCTACGAGCAGTACTTC.

The CDR3 here is CASSQGQGGYNEQFF. The CDR3, as DNA: TGTGCCAGCAGCCAAGGACAGGGAGGCTACAATGAGCAGTTCTTC. V is TRBV11-2 and J is TRBJ2-1, with TRBD1 identical over 8 bases. The length of the CDR3 is 15 residues. J gave up 3 bases and V 5 bases, and 6 bases lay outside the gene matches. From germline, CDR1 is SGHAT and CDR2 FQNNGV.

This clonotype was seen more than once but under ten times. The chain couples TRBV7-3 to TRBJ2-7; 9 nucleotides agree with TRBD1. The CDR3 runs 15 residues. The germline CDR1 and CDR2 sequences are SGHTA and FQGTGA. Trimming took 5 bases from V and 5 from J; bases not matched to a gene: 10. This chain's CDR3 is CASSRRTGEGDEQYF. The CDR3 region has the DNA TGTGCCAGCAGCCGACGGACAGGGGAAGGCGACGAGCAGTACTTC.

J is TRBJ2-4 and V is TRBV5-1; 7 bases are shared with TRBD1. The CDR3 runs to 14 residues. V gave up 3 bases and J gave up 5 bases; unmatched junction bases: 5. Germline V gene sequence: CDR1 SGHRS, CDR2 YFSETQ. The chain's CDR3 is CASSYTGDQNIQYF. The CDR3, as DNA: TGCGCCAGCAGCTATACAGGGGACCAAAACATTCAGTACTTC.

The rearrangement links TRBV7-2 to TRBJ2-3, with 7 bases lining up with TRBD1. Germline CDR1 and CDR2: SGHTA and FQGNSA. The CDR3 is 15 residues long. J gave up 5 bases and V 5 bases, and 10 bases lay outside the gene matches. The CDR3 region is CASSRATGMGDTQYF. The CDR3 DNA follows: TGTGCCAGCAGCCGCGCGACAGGGATGGGAGATACGCAGTATTTT.

This clonotype was recorded at least ten times. The rearrangement joins TRBV29-1 to TRBJ1-6; 8 bases are a match to TRBD1. CDR3 length equals 13 residues. Germline-derived CDR1 and CDR2 are SQVTM and ANQGSEA. V lost 6 bases and J lost 9; bases outside the gene matches: 7. The CDR3, as DNA: TGCAGCGTCGCGACAGGGGTTAGTTCACCCCTCCACTTT. As protein: CSVATGVSSPLHF.

This clonotype was seen a few times. The rearrangement uses TRBV12-3 or TRBV12-4 and TRBJ1-5, with D hard to call. Trimming took 4 bases from V and 4 from J, leaving 14 bases between them. This CDR3 has 15 residues. The CDR3 sequence: CASSSSGVKNQPQHF. DNA for the CDR3: TGTGCCAGCAGTTCGTCCGGGGTAAAAAATCAGCCCCAGCATTTT.